This record looks at one T cell receptor beta chain sequence and its context. This receptor's antigen is unknown. Nothing much larger sits one base from this clone, and base qualities are not available. High-throughput TCR beta sequencing profiled peripheral blood CD8+ and CD4+ T cells from healthy donors, Susac syndrome patients and multiple sclerosis patients. Treatment-naive patients with stable or active relapsing-remitting disease fulfilling revised McDonald criteria were used as multiple sclerosis controls. Bulk CD8+ and CD4+ T cells were purified by magnetic negative isolation, while CD8+ TEMRA cells were enriched using FACS. Blood was collected in EDTA tubes and processed within 24 hours, with PBMCs isolated through density gradient centrifugation. PBMCs destined for TCR sequencing were cryopreserved in liquid nitrogen and later thawed in a 37 °C water bath. Purity of sorted or isolated CD4+, CD8+ and CD8+ TEMRA cells was at least 90%.

These data originate in a study of CD8 T cells in Susac syndrome (dated by TCRdb to the late 2010s). Regarding the research as a whole: Repertoire sequencing was used to test whether CD8+ T cell activation and differentiation in Susac syndrome was antigen driven. The study compared CD8+ T cell repertoire clonality among roughly eleven healthy donors, about 14 Susac syndrome patients and roughly 16 multiple sclerosis patients. The paper's findings and limits, for the study overall: The number of individuals in the TCR sequencing and HLA analysis was acknowledged as relatively small.

RNA was extracted with the RNeasy kit and about 0.5 to 1 ug was reverse transcribed using random hexamers. TCR beta CDR3 regions were amplified with the immunoSEQ multiplex PCR assay covering 54 Vbeta and 13 Jbeta segments. PCR amplification bias was corrected by using a synthetic template baseline for primer optimization and computational correction. The source study handled its data this way. Reads were assigned to V, D and J genes according to IMGT and analyzed in immunoSEQ Analyzer, with only productive sequences retained. Clonality was computed as one minus Shannon entropy normalized by log2 of the number of productive unique sequences. For each patient and control, public and private clones were evaluated within the 100 most prevalent clones. A clone was defined as Susac-specific if it was absent from the healthy and MS cohorts, from 1052 published viral clones and from other ImmuneACCESS disease sequences. TCRdb reprocessed the public reads (quality trimming at Q25 with fastp, clone calling with MiXCR) and kept in-frame beta chains. Identical CDR3 protein sequences are pooled into one entry, listed with their most common genes and DNA. Clone size and V and J calls follow TCRdb, not the original study. Here the sample has some 300,000 distinct CDR3 sequences; roughly 90% occur a single time. Of the sample, about 0.17% falls within the top ten clones.

For CDR1 and CDR2, the germline V gene (reference sequence) lists LNHDA and SQIVND. Here V drops 8 bases and J drops 4 bases, and the junction holds 4 bases not matched to any gene. The CDR3 runs 13 amino acids, cysteine and phenylalanine included. Only the CDR3 DNA is retained, 39 bases long and in frame from the first base. This clonotype originated in a human donor with multiple sclerosis. In this chain, TRBV19 is recombined with TRBJ2-2; 7 bases in the middle match TRBD1. Sequenced material: CD8+ T cells from PBMCs. CDR3 loop: CASLYRGTGELFF. The DNA sequence is given as TGTGCCAGTTTATACAGGGGCACCGGGGAGCTGTTTTTT.